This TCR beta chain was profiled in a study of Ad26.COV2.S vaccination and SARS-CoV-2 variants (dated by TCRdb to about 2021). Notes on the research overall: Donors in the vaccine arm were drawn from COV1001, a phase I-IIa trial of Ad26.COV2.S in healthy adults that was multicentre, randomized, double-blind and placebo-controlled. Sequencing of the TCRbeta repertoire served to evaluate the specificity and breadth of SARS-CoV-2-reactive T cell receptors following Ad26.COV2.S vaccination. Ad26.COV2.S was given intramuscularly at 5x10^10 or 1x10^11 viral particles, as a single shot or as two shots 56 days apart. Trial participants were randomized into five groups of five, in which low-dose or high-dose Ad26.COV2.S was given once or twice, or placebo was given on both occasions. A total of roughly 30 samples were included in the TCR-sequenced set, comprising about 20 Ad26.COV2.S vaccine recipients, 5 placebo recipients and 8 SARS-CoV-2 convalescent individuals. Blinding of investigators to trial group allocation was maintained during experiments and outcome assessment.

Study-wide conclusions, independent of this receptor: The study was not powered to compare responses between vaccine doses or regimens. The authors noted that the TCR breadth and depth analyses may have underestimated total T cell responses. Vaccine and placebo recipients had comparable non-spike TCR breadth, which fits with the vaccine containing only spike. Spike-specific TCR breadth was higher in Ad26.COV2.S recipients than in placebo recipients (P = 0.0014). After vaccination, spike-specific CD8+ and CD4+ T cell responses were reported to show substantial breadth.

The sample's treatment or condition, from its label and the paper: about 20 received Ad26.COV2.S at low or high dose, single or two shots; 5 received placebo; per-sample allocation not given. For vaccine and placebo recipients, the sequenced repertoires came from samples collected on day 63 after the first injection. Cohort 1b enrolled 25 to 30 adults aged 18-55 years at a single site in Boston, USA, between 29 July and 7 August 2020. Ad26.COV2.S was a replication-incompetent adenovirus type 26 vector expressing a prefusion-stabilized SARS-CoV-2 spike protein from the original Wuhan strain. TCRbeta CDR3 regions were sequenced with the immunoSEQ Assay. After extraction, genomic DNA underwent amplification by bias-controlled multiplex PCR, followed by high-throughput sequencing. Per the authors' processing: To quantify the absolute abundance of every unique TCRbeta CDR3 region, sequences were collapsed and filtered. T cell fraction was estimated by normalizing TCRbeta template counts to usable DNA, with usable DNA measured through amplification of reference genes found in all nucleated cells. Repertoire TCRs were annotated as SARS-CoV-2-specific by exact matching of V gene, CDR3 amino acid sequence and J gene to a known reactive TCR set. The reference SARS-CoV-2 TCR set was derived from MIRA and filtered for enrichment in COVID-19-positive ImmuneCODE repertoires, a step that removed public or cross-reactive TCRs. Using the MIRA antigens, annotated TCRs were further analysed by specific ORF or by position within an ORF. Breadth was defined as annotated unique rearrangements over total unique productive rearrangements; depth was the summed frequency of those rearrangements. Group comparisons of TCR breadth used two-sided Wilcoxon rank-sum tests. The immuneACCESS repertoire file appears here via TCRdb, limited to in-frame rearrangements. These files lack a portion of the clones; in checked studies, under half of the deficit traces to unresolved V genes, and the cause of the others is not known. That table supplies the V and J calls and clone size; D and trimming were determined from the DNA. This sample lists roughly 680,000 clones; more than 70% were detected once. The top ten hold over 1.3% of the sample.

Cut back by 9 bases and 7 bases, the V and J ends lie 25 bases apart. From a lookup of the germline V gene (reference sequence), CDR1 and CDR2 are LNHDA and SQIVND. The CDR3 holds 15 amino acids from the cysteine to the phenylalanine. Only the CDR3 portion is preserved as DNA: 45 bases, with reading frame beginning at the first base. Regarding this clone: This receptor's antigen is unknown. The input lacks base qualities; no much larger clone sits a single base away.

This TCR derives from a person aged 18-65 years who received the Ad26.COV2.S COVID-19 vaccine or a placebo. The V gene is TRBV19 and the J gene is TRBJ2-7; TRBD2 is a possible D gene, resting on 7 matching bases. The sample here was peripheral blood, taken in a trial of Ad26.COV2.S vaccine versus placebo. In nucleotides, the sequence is TGTGCCAGCCACGAGGGGGGGCTCTCGCCGAGGGAGCAGTACTTC. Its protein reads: CASHEGGLSPREQYF.